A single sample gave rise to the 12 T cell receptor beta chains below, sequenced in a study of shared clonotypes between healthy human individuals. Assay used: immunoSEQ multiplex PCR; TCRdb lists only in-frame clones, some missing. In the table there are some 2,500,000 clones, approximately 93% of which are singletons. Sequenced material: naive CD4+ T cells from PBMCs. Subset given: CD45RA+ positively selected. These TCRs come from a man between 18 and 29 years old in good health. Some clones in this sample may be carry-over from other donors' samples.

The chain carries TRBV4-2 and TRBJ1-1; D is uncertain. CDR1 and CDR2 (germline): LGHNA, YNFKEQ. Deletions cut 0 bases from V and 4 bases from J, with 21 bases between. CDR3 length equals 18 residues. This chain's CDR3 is CASSQDGGIGELSTEAFF. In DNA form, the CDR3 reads TGTGCCAGCAGCCAAGATGGTGGTATTGGAGAGCTAAGCACTGAAGCTTTCTTT.

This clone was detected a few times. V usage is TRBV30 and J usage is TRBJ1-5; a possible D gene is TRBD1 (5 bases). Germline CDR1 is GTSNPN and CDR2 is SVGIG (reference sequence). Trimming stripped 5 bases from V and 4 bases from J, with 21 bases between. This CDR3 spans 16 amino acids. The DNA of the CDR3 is TGTGCCTGGGGACCCAACGGACGGGGGGAAAATCAGCCCCAGCATTTT. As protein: CAWGPNGRGENQPQHF.

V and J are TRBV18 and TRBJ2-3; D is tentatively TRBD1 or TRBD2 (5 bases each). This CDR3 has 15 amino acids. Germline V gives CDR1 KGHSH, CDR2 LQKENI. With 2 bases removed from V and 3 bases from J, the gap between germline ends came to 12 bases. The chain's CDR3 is CASSPVVGETDTQYF. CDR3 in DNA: TGTGCCAGCTCACCAGTGGTGGGGGAGACAGATACGCAGTATTTT. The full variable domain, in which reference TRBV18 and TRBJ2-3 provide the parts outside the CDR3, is NAGVMQNPRHLVRRRGQEARLRCSPMKGHSHVYWYRQLPEEGLKFMVYLQKENIIDESGMPKERFSAEFPKEGPSILRIQQVVRGDSAAYFCASSPVVGETDTQYFGPGTRLTVL.

The CDR3 DNA is TGTGCCAGCAGCCAAGCCCGACCCACAGATACGCAGTATTTT. Translation gives CASSQARPTDTQYF. This sequence joins TRBV4-2 and TRBJ2-3; no clear D gene. CDR1 is LGHNA, CDR2 YNFKEQ, per germline. With 1 base removed from V and 2 bases from J, the gap between germline ends came to 7 bases. The CDR3 is 14 amino acids.

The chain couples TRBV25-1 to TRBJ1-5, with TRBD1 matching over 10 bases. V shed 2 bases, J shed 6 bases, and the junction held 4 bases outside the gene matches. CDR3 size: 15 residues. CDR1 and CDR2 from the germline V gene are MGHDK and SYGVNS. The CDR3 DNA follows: TGTGCCAGCAGTGAAGGACAGGGGGTTGGTCAGCCCCAGCATTTT. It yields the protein CASSEGQGVGQPQHF.

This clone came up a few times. CDR3 nucleotides: TGCGCCAGCAGCCAAGGAGTGGGTGGAGGCCAGCCCCAGCATTTT. Residues: CASSQGVGGGQPQHF. The chain joins TRBV4-1 to TRBJ1-5; D uncertain. Germline V CDR1 and CDR2: MGHRA, YSYEKL. The germline V and J ends were trimmed by 1 base and 7 bases, with 14 bases remaining between them. This CDR3 region has 15 residues.

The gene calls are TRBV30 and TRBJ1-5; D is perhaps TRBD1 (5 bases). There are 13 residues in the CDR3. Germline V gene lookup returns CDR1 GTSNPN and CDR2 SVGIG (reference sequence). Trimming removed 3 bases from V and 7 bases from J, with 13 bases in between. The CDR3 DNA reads TGTGCCTGGAGCGCCGACAGCGGACAGCCCCAGCATTTT. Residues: CAWSADSGQPQHF.

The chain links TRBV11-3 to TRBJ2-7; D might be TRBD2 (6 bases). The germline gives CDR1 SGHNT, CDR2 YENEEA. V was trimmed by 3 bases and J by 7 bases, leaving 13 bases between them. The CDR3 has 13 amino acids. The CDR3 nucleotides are TGTGCCAGCAGCTTTGAGCGAGGGAGGGAGCAGTACTTC. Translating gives CASSFERGREQYF.

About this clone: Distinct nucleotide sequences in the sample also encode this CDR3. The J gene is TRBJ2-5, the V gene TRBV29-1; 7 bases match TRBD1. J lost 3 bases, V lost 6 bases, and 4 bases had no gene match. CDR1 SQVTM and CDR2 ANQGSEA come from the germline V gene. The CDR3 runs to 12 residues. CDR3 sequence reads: CSVSGTEETQYF. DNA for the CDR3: TGCAGCGTGTCCGGGACAGAAGAGACCCAGTACTTC.

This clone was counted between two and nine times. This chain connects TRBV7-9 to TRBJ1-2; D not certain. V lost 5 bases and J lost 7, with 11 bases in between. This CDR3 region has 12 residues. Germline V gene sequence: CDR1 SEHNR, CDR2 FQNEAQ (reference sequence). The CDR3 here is CASSRLNLGYTF. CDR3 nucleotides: TGTGCCAGCAGCCGACTAAACCTTGGCTACACCTTC. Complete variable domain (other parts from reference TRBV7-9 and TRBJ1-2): DTGVSQNPRHKITKRGQNVTFRCDPISEHNRLYWYRQTLGQGPEFLTYFQNEAQLEKSRLLSDRFSAERPKGSFSTLEIQRTEQGDSAMYLCASSRLNLGYTFGSGTRLTVV.

The CDR3, as DNA: TGTGCCAGCAGCCAAGAGGGGGGAGCGGGCTCTGAATCCAATGAGCAGTTCTTC. Translating gives CASSQEGGAGSESNEQFF. The rearrangement joins TRBV4-2 to TRBJ2-1; D possibly corresponds to TRBD2 (6 bases). The CDR3 sequence is 18 residues long. V was clipped by 0 bases and J by 6 bases, with 21 bases between them. Germline assignment: CDR1 LGHNA and CDR2 YNFKEQ.

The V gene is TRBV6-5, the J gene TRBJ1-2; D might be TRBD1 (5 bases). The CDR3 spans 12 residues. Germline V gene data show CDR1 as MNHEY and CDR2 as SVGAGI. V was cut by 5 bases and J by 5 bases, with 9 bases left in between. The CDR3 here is CASSPGRYGYTF. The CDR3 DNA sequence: TGTGCCAGCAGTCCGGGACGGTATGGCTACACCTTC.